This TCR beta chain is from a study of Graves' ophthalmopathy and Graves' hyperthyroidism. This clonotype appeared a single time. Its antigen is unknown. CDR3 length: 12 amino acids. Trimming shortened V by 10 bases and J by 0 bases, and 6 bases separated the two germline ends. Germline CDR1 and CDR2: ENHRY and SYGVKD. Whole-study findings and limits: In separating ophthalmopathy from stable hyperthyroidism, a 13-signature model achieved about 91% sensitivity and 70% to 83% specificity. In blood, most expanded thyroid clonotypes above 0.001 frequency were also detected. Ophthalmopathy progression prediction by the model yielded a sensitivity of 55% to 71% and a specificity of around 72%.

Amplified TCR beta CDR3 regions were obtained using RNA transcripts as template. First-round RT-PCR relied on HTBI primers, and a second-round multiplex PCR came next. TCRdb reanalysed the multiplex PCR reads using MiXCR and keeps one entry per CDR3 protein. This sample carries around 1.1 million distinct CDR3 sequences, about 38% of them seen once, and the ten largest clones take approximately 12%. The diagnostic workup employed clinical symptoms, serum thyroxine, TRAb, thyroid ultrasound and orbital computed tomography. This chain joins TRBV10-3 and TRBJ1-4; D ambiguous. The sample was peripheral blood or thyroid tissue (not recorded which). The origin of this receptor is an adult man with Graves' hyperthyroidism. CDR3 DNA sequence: TGTGCCACCCATGCAACTAATGAAAAACTGTTTTTT. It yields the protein CATHATNEKLFF.